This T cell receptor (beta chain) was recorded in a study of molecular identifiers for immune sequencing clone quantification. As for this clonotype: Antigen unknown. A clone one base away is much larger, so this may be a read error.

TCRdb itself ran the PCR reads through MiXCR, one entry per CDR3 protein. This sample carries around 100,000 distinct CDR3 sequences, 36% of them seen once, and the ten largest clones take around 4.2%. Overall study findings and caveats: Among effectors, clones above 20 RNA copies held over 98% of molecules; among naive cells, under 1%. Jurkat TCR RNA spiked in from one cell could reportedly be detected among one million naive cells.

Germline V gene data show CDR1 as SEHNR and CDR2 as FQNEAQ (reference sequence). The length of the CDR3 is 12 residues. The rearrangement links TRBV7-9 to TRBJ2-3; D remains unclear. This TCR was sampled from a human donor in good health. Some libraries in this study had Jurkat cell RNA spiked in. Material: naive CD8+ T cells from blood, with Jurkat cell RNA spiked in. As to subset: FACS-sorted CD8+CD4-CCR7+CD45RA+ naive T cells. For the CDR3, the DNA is TGTGTCAGCAGCTACGGGACAGATACGCAGTATTTT. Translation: CVSSYGTDTQYF.